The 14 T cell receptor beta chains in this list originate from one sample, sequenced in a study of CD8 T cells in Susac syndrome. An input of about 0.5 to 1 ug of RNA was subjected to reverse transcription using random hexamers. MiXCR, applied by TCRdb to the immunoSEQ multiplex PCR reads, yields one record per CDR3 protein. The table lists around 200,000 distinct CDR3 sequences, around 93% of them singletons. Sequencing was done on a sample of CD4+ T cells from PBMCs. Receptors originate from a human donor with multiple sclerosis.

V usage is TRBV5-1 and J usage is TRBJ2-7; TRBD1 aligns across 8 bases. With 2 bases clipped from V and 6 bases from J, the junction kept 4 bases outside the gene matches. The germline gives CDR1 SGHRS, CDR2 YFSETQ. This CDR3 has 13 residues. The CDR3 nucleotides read TGCGCCAGCAGCTTAAGACAGGGGAGCGAGCAGTACTTC. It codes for CASSLRQGSEQYF.

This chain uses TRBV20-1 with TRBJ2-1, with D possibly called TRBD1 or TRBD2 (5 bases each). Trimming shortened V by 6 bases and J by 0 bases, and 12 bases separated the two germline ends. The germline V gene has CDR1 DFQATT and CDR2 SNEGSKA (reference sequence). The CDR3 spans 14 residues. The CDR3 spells CSALGASSYNEQFF. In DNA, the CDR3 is TGCAGTGCCCTCGGGGCTAGCTCCTACAATGAGCAGTTCTTC.

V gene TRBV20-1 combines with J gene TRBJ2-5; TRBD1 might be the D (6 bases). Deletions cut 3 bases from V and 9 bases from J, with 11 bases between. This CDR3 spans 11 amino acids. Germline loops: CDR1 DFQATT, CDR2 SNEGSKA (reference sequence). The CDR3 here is CSASQGMSQYF. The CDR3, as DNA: TGCAGTGCTAGTCAGGGGATGTCCCAGTACTTC.

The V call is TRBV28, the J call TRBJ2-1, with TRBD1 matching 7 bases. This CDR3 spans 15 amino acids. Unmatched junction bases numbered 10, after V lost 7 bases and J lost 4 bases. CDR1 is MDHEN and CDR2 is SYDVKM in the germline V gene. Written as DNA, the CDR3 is TGTGCCAGCACCTTTGGGACAGTGGGTTACAATGAGCAGTTCTTC. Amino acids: CASTFGTVGYNEQFF.

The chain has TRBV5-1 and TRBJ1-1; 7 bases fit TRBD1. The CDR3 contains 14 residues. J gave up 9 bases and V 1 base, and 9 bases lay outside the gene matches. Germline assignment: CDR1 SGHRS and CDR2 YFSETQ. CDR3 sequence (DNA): TGCGCCAGCAGCTTGACAGGGGAGATAGTTCAAGCTTTCTTT. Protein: CASSLTGEIVQAFF.

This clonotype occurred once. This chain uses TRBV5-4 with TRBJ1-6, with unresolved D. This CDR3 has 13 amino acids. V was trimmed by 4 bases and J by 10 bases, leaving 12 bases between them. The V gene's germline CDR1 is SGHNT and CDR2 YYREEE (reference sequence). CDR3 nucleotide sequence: TGTGCCAGCAGCCCGCCCCCCGGGTCACCCCTCCACTTT. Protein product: CASSPPPGSPLHF.

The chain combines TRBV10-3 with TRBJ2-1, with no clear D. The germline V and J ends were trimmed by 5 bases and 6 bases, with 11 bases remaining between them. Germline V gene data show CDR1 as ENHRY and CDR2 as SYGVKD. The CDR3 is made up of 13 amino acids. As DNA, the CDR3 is TGTGCCATCAGTTCTCTCCCCCTCAATGAGCAGTTCTTC. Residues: CAISSLPLNEQFF.

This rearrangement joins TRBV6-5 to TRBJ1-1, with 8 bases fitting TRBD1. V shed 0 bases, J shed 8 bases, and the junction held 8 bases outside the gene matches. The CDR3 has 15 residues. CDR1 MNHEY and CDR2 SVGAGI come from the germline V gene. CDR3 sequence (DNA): TGTGCCAGCAGTTACTCGAGTCGGACAGGGAGGGAAGCTTTCTTT. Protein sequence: CASSYSSRTGREAFF.

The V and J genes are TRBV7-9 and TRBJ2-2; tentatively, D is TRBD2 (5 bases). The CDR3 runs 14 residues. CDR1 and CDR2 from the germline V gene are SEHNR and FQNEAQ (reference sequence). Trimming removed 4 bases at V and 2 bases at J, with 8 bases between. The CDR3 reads CASSSEVNTGELFF. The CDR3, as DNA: TGTGCCAGCAGCTCGGAGGTTAACACCGGGGAGCTGTTTTTT.

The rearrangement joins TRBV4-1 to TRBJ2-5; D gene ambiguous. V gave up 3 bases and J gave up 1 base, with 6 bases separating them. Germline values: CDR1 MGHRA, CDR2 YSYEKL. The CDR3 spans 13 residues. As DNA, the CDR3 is TGCGCCAGCAGCCAGAACCCCCAAGAGACCCAGTACTTC. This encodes CASSQNPQETQYF.

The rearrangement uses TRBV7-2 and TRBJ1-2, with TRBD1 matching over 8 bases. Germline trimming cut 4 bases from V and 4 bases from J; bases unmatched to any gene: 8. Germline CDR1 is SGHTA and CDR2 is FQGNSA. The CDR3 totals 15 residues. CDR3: CASSSPPGQVYGYTF. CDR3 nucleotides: TGTGCCAGCAGCTCCCCTCCGGGACAGGTCTATGGCTACACCTTC.

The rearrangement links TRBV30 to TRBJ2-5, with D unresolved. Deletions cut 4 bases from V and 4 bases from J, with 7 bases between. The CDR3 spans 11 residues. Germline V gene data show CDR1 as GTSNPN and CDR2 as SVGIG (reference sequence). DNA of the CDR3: TGTGCCTGGAAGGTGGCAGAGACCCAGTACTTC. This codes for CAWKVAETQYF.

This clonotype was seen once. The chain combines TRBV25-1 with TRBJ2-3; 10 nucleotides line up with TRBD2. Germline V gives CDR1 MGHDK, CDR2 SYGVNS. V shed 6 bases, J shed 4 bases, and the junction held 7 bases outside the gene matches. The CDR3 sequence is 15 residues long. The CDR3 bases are TGTGCCAGCAGCCGAGCGGGGGGGCCGCCAGATACGCAGTATTTT. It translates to CASSRAGGPPDTQYF. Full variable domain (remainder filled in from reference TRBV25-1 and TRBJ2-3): EADIYQTPRYLVIGTGKKITLECSQTMGHDKMYWYQQDPGMELHLIHYSYGVNSTEKGDLSSESTVSRIRTEHFPLTLESARPSHTSQYLCASSRAGGPPDTQYFGPGTRLTVL.

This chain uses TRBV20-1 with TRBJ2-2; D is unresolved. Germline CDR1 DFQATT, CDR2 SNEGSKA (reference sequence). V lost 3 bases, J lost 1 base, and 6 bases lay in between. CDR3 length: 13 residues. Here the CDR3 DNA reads TGCAGTGCTAGCTCGGGGAACACCGGGGAGCTGTTTTTT. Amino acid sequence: CSASSGNTGELFF.